This entry is about one T cell receptor beta chain. Its antigen remains unknown. The data were taken from a study of glioma-infiltrating T cells after dendritic cell vaccination. Whole-study results and caveats: Estimated pretreatment TIL content predicted outcome after dendritic cell vaccination.

This CDR3 contains 11 residues. CDR1 is MDHEN and CDR2 is SYDVKM in the germline V gene. Trimming shortened V by 10 bases and J by 2 bases, and 8 bases separated the two germline ends. Stated time point: after dendritic cell vaccination, including at tumor progression/relapse. Only patients with spare fresh-frozen tumor and over two years of follow-up were included. Blood PBMC samples: pre-vaccination, two weeks post third vaccination, and at tumor progression. The primer mix had 60 V beta and 13 J beta primers. Libraries were prepared by immunoSEQ multiplex PCR; TCRdb keeps only in-frame clonotypes and omits some of them. The table has 100,000 or so clones, 85% to 90% seen once; the top ten hold 2.7%.

The chain carries TRBV28 and TRBJ1-2; D is unclear. The sequenced sample was blood, obtained after dendritic cell vaccination. This TCR came from a human donor with glioblastoma. Here the CDR3 reads CATTGNYGYTF. The CDR3 DNA follows: TGTGCCACAACCGGGAACTATGGCTACACCTTC.